The T cell receptor (beta chain) described here comes from a study of human CD8 memory T cell subsets. Libraries of TCR beta chains were produced by 5' RACE (UMI-labeled). TCRdb re-called the 5' RACE reads and shows each CDR3 protein once, DNA omitted. The specimen's table records more than 5,500 distinct CDR3 sequences. Germline loops: CDR1 SEHNR, CDR2 FQNEAQ (reference sequence). The CDR3 runs 13 residues. The chain joins TRBV7-9 to TRBJ2-7. This receptor was identified in a human donor in good health. The sequenced material came from CD8+ stem-like memory T cells (TSCM and TCM) sorted from PBMCs. Subset defined: stem-like memory CD8 T cells (TSTEM), CCR7+ PD-1- TIGIT-. This CDR3 reads CASSLVQTYEQYF.